The 14 T cell receptor beta chains presented below share a single source sample, sequenced in a study of cytomegalovirus exposure and HLA in healthy donors. Both 60 Vbeta primers and 13 Jbeta primers went into the PCR. Data came from immunoSEQ multiplex PCR; TCRdb stores just in-frame clones and leaves some out. The data contain around 140,000 clones, around four fifths of them singletons. What was sequenced was PBMCs. Receptor source: a female donor in good health and CMV-seronegative.

V usage is TRBV9 and J usage is TRBJ1-1, with 7 bases that match TRBD1. The CDR3 consists of 14 residues. V was clipped by 3 bases and J by 5 bases; unmatched bases: 7. Germline V gene data show CDR1 as SGDLS and CDR2 as YYNGEE. The CDR3 coding sequence is TGTGCCAGCAGCGCCCGGGACAGAGTAACTGAAGCTTTCTTT. This codes for CASSARDRVTEAFF.

This chain uses TRBV6-5 with TRBJ2-7; 13 bases are shared with TRBD2. This CDR3 spans 15 amino acids. J was trimmed by 2 bases and V by 6 bases; bases with no gene match: 4. CDR1 is MNHEY and CDR2 is SVGAGI in the germline V gene. The DNA of the CDR3 is TGTGCCAGCAGCCCTACTAGCGGGGGGGCCTACGAGCAGTACTTC. Translated: CASSPTSGGAYEQYF.

The V call is TRBV7-9, the J call TRBJ2-4; D is possibly TRBD1 (5 bases). V was cut by 3 bases and J by 0 bases, with 18 bases left in between. The germline CDR1 and CDR2 sequences are SEHNR and FQNEAQ (reference sequence). The length of the CDR3 is 18 residues. The CDR3 here is CASSLQGGERLAKNIQYF. In DNA, the CDR3 is TGTGCCAGCAGCTTGCAGGGTGGTGAACGCCTAGCCAAAAACATTCAGTACTTC.

Details on this clone: The identical CDR3 is also encoded by other nucleotide sequences in the sample. This rearrangement joins TRBV14 to TRBJ2-1, with 7 positions matching TRBD2. Per the germline V gene, CDR1 is SGHDN and CDR2 is FVKESK. The CDR3 contains 14 residues. V was pared by 4 bases and J by 4 bases, with 4 bases of the junction left unmatched. CDR3: CASSRGGSYNEQFF. The CDR3 region has the DNA TGTGCCAGCAGCCGGGGGGGGAGTTACAATGAGCAGTTCTTC.

DNA for the CDR3: TGTGCCAGCAGCCAATACGGACAGCCCGAAGAGACCCAGTACTTC. It codes for CASSQYGQPEETQYF. The V gene is TRBV7-9, the J gene TRBJ2-5, with a possible D match to TRBD1 (6 bases). Germline CDR1 is SEHNR and CDR2 is FQNEAQ (reference sequence). The CDR3 is 15 residues long. Trimming shortened V by 5 bases and J by 3 bases, and 16 bases separated the two germline ends.

This clone was seen only a few times. V and J are TRBV28 and TRBJ1-1, with 8 bases matching TRBD1. The CDR3 has 14 amino acids. V shed 5 bases and J 4 bases; nucleotides not matched to a gene: 6. The germline CDR1 and CDR2 sequences are MDHEN and SYDVKM. CDR3 sequence reads: CASSLGQGGTEAFF. CDR3 nucleotide sequence: TGTGCCAGCAGTCTCGGACAGGGTGGCACTGAAGCTTTCTTT. Filled out from reference TRBV28 and TRBJ1-1, the complete variable domain reads DVKVTQSSRYLVKRTGEKVFLECVQDMDHENMFWYRQDPGLGLRLIYFSYDVKMKEKGDIPEGYSVSREKKERFSLILESASTNQTSMYLCASSLGQGGTEAFFGQGTRLTVV.

This clone was counted between two and nine times. The V call is TRBV27, the J call TRBJ1-4; TRBD1 is a possible D gene (5 bases). Germline CDR1 is MNHEY and CDR2 is SMNVEV (reference sequence). V was shortened by 0 bases and J by 8 bases, with 10 bases between the two germline ends. The length of the CDR3 is 14 residues. CDR3 amino acids: CASSLSGGYEKLFF. As DNA, the CDR3 is TGTGCCAGCAGTTTATCGGGGGGTTACGAAAAACTGTTTTTT. Based on the CDR3 plus reference TRBV27 and TRBJ1-4, the full variable domain is EAQVTQNPRYLITVTGKKLTVTCSQNMNHEYMSWYRQDPGLGLRQIYYSMNVEVTDKGDVPEGYKVSRKEKRNFPLILESPSPNQTSLYFCASSLSGGYEKLFFGSGTQLSVL.

In its sample, this clone was seen once. The rearrangement joins TRBV30 to TRBJ1-3; D is unclear. In germline, CDR1 is GTSNPN, CDR2 SVGIG (reference sequence). The V and J ends lost 0 bases and 0 bases respectively, with 6 bases between them. CDR3 size: 14 residues. The CDR3 protein is CAWSVESSGNTIYF. In nucleotides, the CDR3 is TGTGCCTGGAGTGTAGAGTCCTCTGGAAACACCATATATTTT.

The gene calls are TRBV28 and TRBJ2-7, with unresolved D. V lost 2 bases and J 6 bases, leaving 8 bases between the germline ends. CDR1 and CDR2 from the germline V gene are MDHEN and SYDVKM. This CDR3 has 12 amino acids. Here the CDR3 DNA reads TGTGCCAGCAGTTTAAGCACGGGCGAGCAGTACTTC. It encodes CASSLSTGEQYF.

This clone was seen once. V gene TRBV2 combines with J gene TRBJ2-3, with D unresolved. The germline V gene has CDR1 SNHLY and CDR2 FYNNEI. Trimming cost V 6 bases and J 6 bases, with 16 bases left between them. The CDR3 spans 14 residues. DNA for the CDR3: TGTGCCAGCAGGGTCACGGGTGGGTGGGATACGCAGTATTTT. It is translated as CASRVTGGWDTQYF.

This chain uses TRBV28 with TRBJ1-2, with 8 positions matching TRBD1. Germline V gene sequence: CDR1 MDHEN, CDR2 SYDVKM. V gave up 6 bases and J gave up 8 bases; unmatched junction bases: 8. This CDR3 region has 13 residues. CDR3 nucleotide sequence: TGTGCCAGCAGCAGAAGGACAGGGAGGGGCTACACCTTC. It is translated as CASSRRTGRGYTF.

The genes are TRBV6-6 and TRBJ2-5, with 9 bases aligning to TRBD1. The J call may be wrong; the DNA end is better matched by TRBJ2-7. The CDR3 loop spans 14 amino acids. The germline V gene has CDR1 MNHNY and CDR2 SVGAGI (reference sequence). The CDR3: CASRAGTGSYEQYF. The DNA for the CDR3 is TGTGCCAGCAGGGCCGGGACAGGGAGCTACGAGCAGTACTTC.

As DNA, the CDR3 is TGTGCCAGCTCACCAGAATGGGGGCGCAAGACCTACGAGCAGTACTTC. Translating it yields CASSPEWGRKTYEQYF. The chain carries TRBV18 and TRBJ2-7, with D perhaps matching TRBD1 (6 bases). The germline V and J ends were trimmed by 2 bases and 2 bases, with 16 bases remaining between them. The CDR3 has 16 residues. Germline CDR1 and CDR2: KGHSH and LQKENI.

This clone appeared once. The CDR3 sequence is CASSLTSGRQYNEQFF. In DNA, the CDR3 is TGTGCCAGCAGTTTGACTAGCGGGAGACAATACAATGAGCAGTTCTTC. The gene calls are TRBV27 and TRBJ2-1, with 12 bases fitting TRBD2. Germline assignment: CDR1 MNHEY and CDR2 SMNVEV (reference sequence). J was trimmed by 4 bases and V by 3 bases; bases with no gene match: 4. CDR3 length: 16 amino acids.